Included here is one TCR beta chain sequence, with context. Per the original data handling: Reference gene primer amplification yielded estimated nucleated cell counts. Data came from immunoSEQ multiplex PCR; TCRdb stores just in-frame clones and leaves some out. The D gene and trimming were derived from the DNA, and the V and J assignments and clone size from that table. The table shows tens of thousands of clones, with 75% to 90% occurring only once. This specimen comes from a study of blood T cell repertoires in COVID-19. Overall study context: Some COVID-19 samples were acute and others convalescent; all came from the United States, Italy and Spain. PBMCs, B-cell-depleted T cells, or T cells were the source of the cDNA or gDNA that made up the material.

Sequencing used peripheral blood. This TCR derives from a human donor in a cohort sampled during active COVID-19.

The CDR3 spells CASSPGQINSPLHF. The CDR3 bases are TGTGCCAGCTCCCCGGGACAGATAAATTCACCCCTCCACTTT. The chain links TRBV18 to TRBJ1-6; 7 nucleotides align to TRBD1. CDR3 size: 14 residues. Germline CDR1 is KGHSH and CDR2 is LQKENI. J lost 7 bases, V lost 6 bases, and 6 bases had no gene match.